This T cell receptor beta chain was captured by sequencing in a study of Graves' ophthalmopathy and Graves' hyperthyroidism. Notes on the study in general: The model reached about 66% sensitivity and about 73% specificity for predicting ophthalmopathy progression.

TCR beta CDR3 regions were amplified from RNA transcripts. The first round was an RT-PCR with HTBI primers, and the second round was a multiplex PCR. TCRdb ran MiXCR on the multiplex PCR reads and lists one entry per CDR3 protein. The sample holds 350,000 to 400,000 distinct CDR3 sequences, approximately 20% seen once. Trimming removed 2 bases at V and 3 bases at J, with 13 bases between. The CDR3 sequence is 15 residues long. Germline CDR1 reads MNHEY; CDR2 reads SVGEGT. The table lists this clonotype with many counts. Its antigen is as yet unknown. This sequence joins TRBV6-2 or TRBV6-3 and TRBJ2-5; D is perhaps TRBD1 (5 bases). Input material: peripheral blood. The sequence was obtained from a woman between 18 and 29 years old with Graves' ophthalmopathy. The CDR3 reads CASSYEGRVKETQYF. The CDR3 bases are TGTGCCAGCAGTTACGAAGGCAGGGTAAAAGAGACCCAGTACTTC.